The sequence of this T cell receptor (beta chain) was determined in a study of CD8 T cells in Susac syndrome. In contrast to the negatively isolated CD8+ and CD4+ T cells, TEMRA cells were FACS-enriched. Reverse transcription of roughly 0.5 to 1 ug RNA was carried out with random hexamers. A multiplex approach, immunoSEQ multiplex PCR, amplified TCR beta CDR3 across 54 Vbeta and 13 Jbeta. TCRdb passed the immunoSEQ multiplex PCR reads through MiXCR, listing each CDR3 protein once. The table records approximately 110,000 distinct CDR3 sequences, about 95% of them present only once. The count of this clonotype is one. The CDR3 loop spans 14 amino acids. The germline gives CDR1 DFQATT, CDR2 SNEGSKA (reference sequence). The V end lost 6 bases, the J end lost 3 bases, and 18 bases lay between the germline ends.

This sequence was found in a human donor in good health. Material: CD4+ T cells from PBMCs. The V and J genes are TRBV20-1 and TRBJ2-7, with D tentatively TRBD2 (5 bases). DNA for the CDR3: TGCAGTGCGAACCCACTAGAACTACGCTACGAGCAGTACTTC. Amino acid sequence: CSANPLELRYEQYF.